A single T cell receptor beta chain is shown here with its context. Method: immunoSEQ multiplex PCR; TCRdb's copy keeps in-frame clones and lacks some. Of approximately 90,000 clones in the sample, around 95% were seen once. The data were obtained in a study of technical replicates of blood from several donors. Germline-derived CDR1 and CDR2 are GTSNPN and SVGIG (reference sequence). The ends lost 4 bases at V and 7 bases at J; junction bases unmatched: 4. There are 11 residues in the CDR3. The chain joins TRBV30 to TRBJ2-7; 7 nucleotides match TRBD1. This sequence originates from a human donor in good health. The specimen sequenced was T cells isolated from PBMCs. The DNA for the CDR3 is TGTGCCTGGAACAGGGGACCTGAGCAGTACTTC. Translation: CAWNRGPEQYF.